These T cell receptor beta chains were read from a single sample in a study of T cell responses to AZD1222 COVID-19 vaccine. Sequencing used immunoSEQ multiplex PCR; TCRdb keeps in-frame clones, though not all of them. The sample lists 150,000 to 180,000 clones; about 86% were seen once. The sequencing used peripheral blood, collected on day 0 of MenACWY control vaccination. All receptors derive from an adult in good health. CDR3s include the opening cysteine and the closing phenylalanine or tryptophan.

v_gene: TRBV19; j_gene: TRBJ1-3; CDR3aa: CASSIGASRGGTIYF
v_gene: TRBV6-5; j_gene: TRBJ2-1; CDR3aa: CASSPSGAFNEQFF
v_gene: TRBV7-9; j_gene: TRBJ1-2; CDR3aa: CASSLEPGASNYGYTF
v_gene: TRBV11-1; j_gene: TRBJ2-1; CDR3aa: CASSPNVGDGEQFF
v_gene: TRBV7-3; j_gene: TRBJ1-4; CDR3aa: CASSSGQGEGEKLFF
v_gene: TRBV5-8; j_gene: TRBJ2-3; CDR3aa: CASSFRQSSTDTQYF
v_gene: TRBV24-1; j_gene: TRBJ2-2; CDR3aa: CATSDPGQGDAGELFF
v_gene: TRBV6-6; j_gene: TRBJ1-1; CDR3aa: CASSLGQVGGHTEAFF
v_gene: TRBV19; j_gene: TRBJ1-1; CDR3aa: CASGQGTGTEAFF
v_gene: TRBV7-6; j_gene: TRBJ2-7; CDR3aa: CASSSDRGTYEQYF
v_gene: TRBV28; j_gene: TRBJ1-6; CDR3aa: CASLGRGANNSPLHF
v_gene: TRBV5-1; j_gene: TRBJ1-2; CDR3aa: CASSIGTGGRGYTF
v_gene: TRBV5-1; j_gene: TRBJ2-1; CDR3aa: CASSWEGNEQFF
v_gene: TRBV28; j_gene: TRBJ1-5; CDR3aa: CASRIQGEGKPQHF
v_gene: TRBV19; j_gene: TRBJ2-1; CDR3aa: CASSRYTGRSEQFF
v_gene: TRBV11-1; j_gene: TRBJ2-7; CDR3aa: CASSELAGAGEQYF
v_gene: TRBV5-1; j_gene: TRBJ2-1; CDR3aa: CASSLTSGNNEQFF
v_gene: TRBV19; j_gene: TRBJ1-6; CDR3aa: CASSRRGMDSPLHF
v_gene: TRBV20-1; j_gene: TRBJ2-5; CDR3aa: CSARWGETQYF
v_gene: TRBV15; j_gene: TRBJ2-1; CDR3aa: CATSRAGLAVNEQFF
v_gene: TRBV10-3; j_gene: TRBJ1-1; CDR3aa: CAISESTRAPGKAFF
v_gene: TRBV5-1; j_gene: TRBJ2-5; CDR3aa: CASSFRGLAGEETQYF
v_gene: TRBV21-1; j_gene: TRBJ1-5; CDR3aa: CASSKEVTANQPQHF
v_gene: TRBV24-1; j_gene: TRBJ2-1; CDR3aa: CATSDAAGENYNEQFF
v_gene: TRBV7-9; j_gene: TRBJ2-1; CDR3aa: CASSSLGDGNEQFF
v_gene: TRBV4-2; j_gene: TRBJ1-1; CDR3aa: CASSQDQVGTEAFF
v_gene: TRBV27; j_gene: TRBJ2-3; CDR3aa: CASSFISGQSTDTQYF
v_gene: TRBV7-9; j_gene: TRBJ2-7; CDR3aa: CASSLDFPEQYF
v_gene: TRBV5-1; j_gene: TRBJ2-7; CDR3aa: CASSPGVLASNEQYF
v_gene: TRBV28; j_gene: TRBJ1-5; CDR3aa: CASSSTKRTGAYQPQHF
v_gene: TRBV6-5; j_gene: TRBJ1-6; CDR3aa: CAPGEPGPYNSPLHF
v_gene: TRBV2; j_gene: TRBJ2-7; CDR3aa: CASDWGGAYEQYF
v_gene: TRBV21-1; j_gene: TRBJ2-2; CDR3aa: CASTRPPGGGELFF
v_gene: TRBV6-5; j_gene: TRBJ2-7; CDR3aa: CASSYRIESYEQYF
v_gene: TRBV5-1; j_gene: TRBJ2-7; CDR3aa: CASSGSGTGLGEQYF